The source of this T cell receptor beta chain is a study of cytomegalovirus exposure and HLA in healthy donors. With V trimmed by 4 bases and J by 2 bases, 4 bases remained unmatched. This CDR3 has 14 amino acids. Germline assignment: CDR1 MDHEN and CDR2 SYDVKM. This clone occurred a few times. The identical CDR3 is also encoded by other nucleotide sequences in the sample. PCR involved 60 Vbeta and 13 Jbeta primers. Clones were sequenced by immunoSEQ multiplex PCR, and TCRdb holds only the in-frame ones, with some missing. Of roughly 180,000 clones listed, 77% are singletons. This chain links TRBV28 with TRBJ2-5, with 7 nucleotides matching TRBD1. The TCR was taken from a woman aged 55-70 years in good health and CMV-seropositive. The material sequenced was PBMCs. CDR3 region: CASSSPDRQETQYF. The CDR3 DNA reads TGTGCCAGCAGTTCCCCGGACAGGCAAGAGACCCAGTACTTC.